A selection of T cell receptor beta chains follows, all from one sample in a study of CD8+CD57+ T cells in acquired aplastic anemia. MiXCR, run by TCRdb on the reads, gives a single entry per CDR3 protein. This sample yields fewer than 80,000 distinct CDR3 sequences, of which around 70% are seen a single time; roughly 80% belongs to the top ten. Sequencing was done on a sample of sorted CD4+, CD8+, or CD8+CD57+ T cells (not recorded which) from PBMCs. All receptors derive from a human donor with aplastic anemia. The CDR3 runs from the conserved cysteine through the conserved F or W. Each record gives: clone size, V gene, J gene, D gene, CDR3 DNA, CDR3 protein. The D gene is left open where the match is weak. Some rows mark clone size as missing; the rest say once, few, many or name a class of expanded clone.

abundance: -; v_gene: TRBV19; j_gene: TRBJ2-1; d_gene: -; CDR3nt: TGTGCCAGTAGTATAAGGACTACCCTCAATGAGCAGTTCTTC; CDR3aa: CASSIRTTLNEQFF
abundance: few; v_gene: TRBV2; j_gene: TRBJ2-6; d_gene: -; CDR3nt: TGTGCCAGCAGGGATGATGGGACCGGGGCCAACGTCCTGACTTTC; CDR3aa: CASRDDGTGANVLTF
abundance: -; v_gene: TRBV10-2; j_gene: TRBJ2-2; d_gene: -; CDR3nt: TGCGCCAGCAGTGAGCCGGGAGCCTGGGGGACCGGGGAGCTGTTTTTT; CDR3aa: CASSEPGAWGTGELFF
abundance: -; v_gene: TRBV18; j_gene: TRBJ1-1; d_gene: -; CDR3nt: TGTGCCAGCTCACCGGCAAAAGGTCCGTCAGAAGCTTTCTTT; CDR3aa: CASSPAKGPSEAFF
abundance: -; v_gene: TRBV20-1; j_gene: TRBJ2-7; d_gene: -; CDR3nt: TGCAGTGCGGGGACTCCCGAGGGCTACGAGCAGTACTTC; CDR3aa: CSAGTPEGYEQYF
abundance: -; v_gene: TRBV19; j_gene: TRBJ2-3; d_gene: -; CDR3nt: TGTGCCAGTAGCCAAGGGTGGGGGGCCGTAACAGATACGCAGTATTTT; CDR3aa: CASSQGWGAVTDTQYF
abundance: few; v_gene: TRBV27; j_gene: TRBJ1-2; d_gene: -; CDR3nt: TGTGCCAGCAGTTCGCAGGGGTCTACACGGCTCTATGGCTACACCTTC; CDR3aa: CASSSQGSTRLYGYTF
abundance: few; v_gene: TRBV10-3; j_gene: TRBJ2-7; d_gene: -; CDR3nt: TGTGCCATCATCGCTAGCGCATTTTCTGTCGAGCAGTACTTC; CDR3aa: CAIIASAFSVEQYF
abundance: -; v_gene: TRBV20-1; j_gene: TRBJ1-2; d_gene: TRBD1; CDR3nt: TGCAGTGCCAGGGGACAGTTCCATAACTATGGCTACACCTTC; CDR3aa: CSARGQFHNYGYTF
abundance: -; v_gene: TRBV29-1; j_gene: TRBJ1-2; d_gene: -; CDR3nt: TGCAGCGTTGAAGGCCGGTTTCCAGACTATGGCTACACCTTC; CDR3aa: CSVEGRFPDYGYTF
abundance: -; v_gene: TRBV11-2; j_gene: TRBJ2-2; d_gene: TRBD1; CDR3nt: TGTGCCAGCAGCTTTCCAGCAGGGGGGAACACCGGGGAGCTGTTTTTT; CDR3aa: CASSFPAGGNTGELFF
abundance: -; v_gene: TRBV19; j_gene: TRBJ2-2; d_gene: -; CDR3nt: TGTGCCAGTAGTATATCTCAGGGACACACCGGGGAGCTGTTTTTT; CDR3aa: CASSISQGHTGELFF
abundance: few; v_gene: TRBV27; j_gene: TRBJ2-5; d_gene: TRBD2; CDR3nt: TGTGCCAGCAGTTCCGACCGGGGGGTACAAGAGACCCAGTACTTC; CDR3aa: CASSSDRGVQETQYF
abundance: -; v_gene: TRBV7-2; j_gene: TRBJ2-7; d_gene: -; CDR3nt: TGTGCCAGCAGTTCCGGGGCCGCCGTCTACGAGCAGTACTTC; CDR3aa: CASSSGAAVYEQYF
abundance: few; v_gene: TRBV5-6; j_gene: TRBJ2-7; d_gene: -; CDR3nt: TGTGCCAGCAGCTTTGGAGGGAAACTTGGCGAGCAGTACTTC; CDR3aa: CASSFGGKLGEQYF
abundance: -; v_gene: TRBV29-1; j_gene: TRBJ2-7; d_gene: -; CDR3nt: TGCAGCGTTGCCCCTCACCCTTACGAGCAGTACTTC; CDR3aa: CSVAPHPYEQYF
abundance: -; v_gene: TRBV7-9; j_gene: TRBJ1-1; d_gene: -; CDR3nt: TGTGCCAGCAGCTTAGGGGGGGAAGGAGCTTTCTTT; CDR3aa: CASSLGGEGAFF
abundance: -; v_gene: TRBV10-1; j_gene: TRBJ2-7; d_gene: TRBD1; CDR3nt: TGCGCCAGCAGTGAAGACAGGGGCCCCTACGAGCAGTACTTC; CDR3aa: CASSEDRGPYEQYF
abundance: -; v_gene: TRBV5-1; j_gene: TRBJ2-7; d_gene: -; CDR3nt: TGCGCCAGCAGCCCTGGGGAAGAGCAGTACTTC; CDR3aa: CASSPGEEQYF
abundance: few; v_gene: TRBV11-1; j_gene: TRBJ1-2; d_gene: -; CDR3nt: TGTGCCAGCAGTTTTGGGTTTCAGGGAAACTATGGCTACACCTTC; CDR3aa: CASSFGFQGNYGYTF
abundance: -; v_gene: TRBV25-1; j_gene: TRBJ2-7; d_gene: -; CDR3nt: TGTGCCAGCAGTGCAGGTCCCGGGACATTCACGGGCGAGCAGTACTTC; CDR3aa: CASSAGPGTFTGEQYF
abundance: -; v_gene: TRBV10-3; j_gene: TRBJ1-6; d_gene: TRBD1; CDR3nt: TGTGCCATCAAGGGGGACAGCGGTAACTCACCCCTCCACTTT; CDR3aa: CAIKGDSGNSPLHF
abundance: -; v_gene: TRBV19; j_gene: TRBJ2-2; d_gene: -; CDR3nt: TGTGCCAGTATTAGTCTAGCGAACGGGGAGCTGTTTTTT; CDR3aa: CASISLANGELFF
abundance: few; v_gene: TRBV2; j_gene: TRBJ2-6; d_gene: -; CDR3nt: TGTGCCAGCAGTGAACAACGTGGAGCCTCTGGGGCCAACGTCCTGACTTTC; CDR3aa: CASSEQRGASGANVLTF
abundance: -; v_gene: TRBV19; j_gene: TRBJ1-1; d_gene: -; CDR3nt: TGTGCCAGTAGTATAGGAACAACGAACACTGAAGCTTTCTTT; CDR3aa: CASSIGTTNTEAFF
abundance: few; v_gene: TRBV28; j_gene: TRBJ1-4; d_gene: -; CDR3nt: TGTGCCAGCAGTTTGAGGAGGATCACTAATGAAAAACTGTTTTTT; CDR3aa: CASSLRRITNEKLFF
abundance: once; v_gene: TRBV7-9; j_gene: TRBJ2-7; d_gene: -; CDR3nt: TGTGCCAGCAGCCACAGGGTCAACGAGCAGTACTTC; CDR3aa: CASSHRVNEQYF
abundance: once; v_gene: TRBV20-1; j_gene: TRBJ2-2; d_gene: TRBD1; CDR3nt: TGCAGTGCTAGAGATCTTCAGGGGGACACCGGGGAGCTGTTTTTT; CDR3aa: CSARDLQGDTGELFF
abundance: once; v_gene: TRBV9; j_gene: TRBJ2-7; d_gene: TRBD2; CDR3nt: TGTGCCAGCAGCGGGGGGGGTACCAATGAGCAGTACTTC; CDR3aa: CASSGGGTNEQYF
abundance: -; v_gene: TRBV25-1; j_gene: TRBJ2-7; d_gene: TRBD2; CDR3nt: TGTGCCAGCAGAGCGGGAGGGAATTACTACGAGCAGTACTTC; CDR3aa: CASRAGGNYYEQYF
abundance: few; v_gene: TRBV7-9; j_gene: TRBJ2-7; d_gene: TRBD1; CDR3nt: TGTGCCAGCAGCCCCCGGACAGGGTTAGGCTACGAGCAGTACTTC; CDR3aa: CASSPRTGLGYEQYF
abundance: -; v_gene: TRBV20-1; j_gene: TRBJ1-6; d_gene: TRBD1; CDR3nt: TGCAGTGCTCAACGACAGGGGAGCTCCTATAATTCACCCCTCCACTTT; CDR3aa: CSAQRQGSSYNSPLHF
abundance: few; v_gene: TRBV15; j_gene: TRBJ2-7; d_gene: TRBD1; CDR3nt: TGTGCCACCAGCAGAGGTTCGAACAGGGGCGACTACGAGCAGTACTTC; CDR3aa: CATSRGSNRGDYEQYF
abundance: -; v_gene: TRBV7-3; j_gene: TRBJ2-1; d_gene: -; CDR3nt: TGTGCCAGCAGCCCCTCCCAGATGATTGAGGAGCAGTTCTTC; CDR3aa: CASSPSQMIEEQFF
abundance: -; v_gene: TRBV7-8; j_gene: TRBJ2-7; d_gene: -; CDR3nt: TGTGCCACCTGTCGGGGGCCCCGCGCCTGCGAGCAGTACTTC; CDR3aa: CATCRGPRACEQYF
abundance: -; v_gene: TRBV11-2; j_gene: TRBJ2-1; d_gene: -; CDR3nt: TGTGCCAGCAGGGTGACTAGTTGGGGGAATGAGCAGTTCTTC; CDR3aa: CASRVTSWGNEQFF
abundance: few; v_gene: TRBV25-1; j_gene: TRBJ1-5; d_gene: TRBD1; CDR3nt: TGTGCCAGCAGTGAATCAGGGGGTAGGGATCAGCCCCAGCATTTT; CDR3aa: CASSESGGRDQPQHF
abundance: many; v_gene: TRBV6-1; j_gene: TRBJ2-7; d_gene: -; CDR3nt: TGTGCCAGCAGTCTCTCTGAGGGCGTTAGCTCCTACGAGCAGTACTTC; CDR3aa: CASSLSEGVSSYEQYF
abundance: -; v_gene: TRBV6-5; j_gene: TRBJ2-7; d_gene: -; CDR3nt: TGTGCCAGCAGTTCAATCTACGAGCAGTACTTC; CDR3aa: CASSSIYEQYF
abundance: -; v_gene: TRBV19; j_gene: TRBJ2-5; d_gene: TRBD2; CDR3nt: TGTGCCAGTAGTAGAGCCAGCGGGGCCACCTTGGTGTACTTC; CDR3aa: CASSRASGATLVYF
abundance: -; v_gene: TRBV5-4; j_gene: TRBJ1-2; d_gene: -; CDR3nt: TGTGCCAGCAGCCGTGCAACAGGGCTGGACTATGGCTACACCTTC; CDR3aa: CASSRATGLDYGYTF
abundance: few; v_gene: TRBV19; j_gene: TRBJ2-5; d_gene: TRBD1; CDR3nt: TGTGCCAGTACGAGGGGAACAGGGGCTGGAGAGACCCAGTACTTC; CDR3aa: CASTRGTGAGETQYF
abundance: -; v_gene: TRBV5-1; j_gene: TRBJ2-7; d_gene: TRBD1; CDR3nt: TGCGCCAGCAGCTCCGGGACAGGGGTCTACGAGCAGTACTTC; CDR3aa: CASSSGTGVYEQYF
abundance: -; v_gene: TRBV2; j_gene: TRBJ2-1; d_gene: TRBD2; CDR3nt: TGTGCCAGCAGGGGGACTAGCGGAGCCTACAATGAGCAGTTCTTC; CDR3aa: CASRGTSGAYNEQFF
abundance: few; v_gene: TRBV7-2; j_gene: TRBJ2-7; d_gene: -; CDR3nt: TGTGCCAGCAGCTTAGGGGATGCCTACGAGCAGTACTTC; CDR3aa: CASSLGDAYEQYF
abundance: -; v_gene: TRBV2; j_gene: TRBJ1-1; d_gene: -; CDR3nt: TGTGCCAGCAGTCTTTCCGGGACACCTAACACTGAAGCTTTCTTT; CDR3aa: CASSLSGTPNTEAFF
abundance: many; v_gene: TRBV20-1; j_gene: TRBJ1-1; d_gene: -; CDR3nt: TGCAGTGCTAGAGGGGGGGCAACTGAAGCTTTCTTT; CDR3aa: CSARGGATEAFF
abundance: once; v_gene: TRBV29-1; j_gene: TRBJ1-2; d_gene: TRBD1; CDR3nt: TGCAGCGTTGAAGCCCGAGGGACAGGGCACTATGGCTACACCTTC; CDR3aa: CSVEARGTGHYGYTF
abundance: -; v_gene: TRBV10-3; j_gene: TRBJ2-3; d_gene: TRBD2; CDR3nt: TGTGCCATCACCCGGACTAGCGGGGGCACAGATACGCAGTATTTT; CDR3aa: CAITRTSGGTDTQYF
abundance: -; v_gene: TRBV11-2; j_gene: TRBJ1-1; d_gene: TRBD1; CDR3nt: TGTGCCAGCAGCTTAGGACAGGGGAACACTGAAGCTTTCTTT; CDR3aa: CASSLGQGNTEAFF